Each of the 32 T cell receptor beta chains below was sequenced from the same sample in a study of Graves' ophthalmopathy and Graves' hyperthyroidism. RNA transcripts yielded amplified TCR beta CDR3 regions. An initial RT-PCR round employing HTBI primers preceded a second-round multiplex PCR. Each CDR3 protein gets one entry after TCRdb re-called the multiplex PCR reads with MiXCR. The sample holds some 370,000 distinct CDR3 sequences, 17% seen once. The source material was peripheral blood. These receptor sequences come from an adult woman with stable Graves' hyperthyroidism.

This clonotype was counted many times. The chain combines TRBV27 with TRBJ2-7; 7 bases line up with TRBD2. The CDR3 is 14 amino acids. V was pared by 6 bases and J by 3 bases, with 8 bases of the junction left unmatched. Germline loops: CDR1 MNHEY, CDR2 SMNVEV (reference sequence). The DNA of the CDR3 is TGTGCCAGCAGCACACGGGAGGACAACTACGAGCAGTACTTC. Translation gives CASSTREDNYEQYF.

This clonotype was observed at least ten times. The rearrangement joins TRBV7-9 to TRBJ1-2; possible D gene TRBD1, 5 bases. V shed 3 bases and J shed 4 bases, with 12 bases lying between them. Germline-derived CDR1 and CDR2 are SEHNR and FQNEAQ (reference sequence). CDR3 length: 14 amino acids. The CDR3 reads CASSLGPGTYGYTF. In DNA form, the CDR3 reads TGTGCCAGCAGCTTGGGGCCGGGGACCTATGGCTACACCTTC. The whole variable domain, remainder taken from reference TRBV7-9 and TRBJ1-2, is DTGVSQNPRHKITKRGQNVTFRCDPISEHNRLYWYRQTLGQGPEFLTYFQNEAQLEKSRLLSDRFSAERPKGSFSTLEIQRTEQGDSAMYLCASSLGPGTYGYTFGSGTRLTVV.

Ten or more counts support this clonotype. This rearrangement joins TRBV7-2 to TRBJ2-7; the match to TRBD1 covers 7 bases. The V gene's germline CDR1 is SGHTA and CDR2 FQGNSA. J gave up 7 bases and V 5 bases, and 5 bases lay outside the gene matches. The CDR3 length is 12 residues. The CDR3 reads CASSPGGWEQYF. The CDR3 region has the DNA TGTGCCAGCAGCCCAGGGGGATGGGAGCAGTACTTC.

This clonotype was picked up a small number of times. The chain couples TRBV9 to TRBJ1-5; D possibly corresponds to TRBD1 (5 bases). The germline V gene has CDR1 SGDLS and CDR2 YYNGEE. Trimming removed 0 bases at V and 4 bases at J, with 8 bases between. The CDR3 is made up of 14 amino acids. CDR3 DNA: TGTGCCAGCAGCGTAGCAGGGTTGAATCAGCCCCAGCATTTT. Amino acid sequence: CASSVAGLNQPQHF.

This chain links TRBV7-3 with TRBJ2-2; tentative D call: TRBD2 (7 bases). The CDR3 consists of 15 residues. CDR1 and CDR2 (germline): SGHTA, FQGTGA. V was cut by 5 bases and J by 10 bases, with 20 bases left in between. CDR3 in amino acids: CASSPGDYGPTELFF. CDR3 in DNA: TGTGCCAGCAGCCCAGGGGACTACGGTCCTACGGAGCTGTTTTTT. Together with reference TRBV7-3 and TRBJ2-2, the CDR3 gives the full variable domain: GAGVSQTPSNKVTEKGKYVELRCDPISGHTALYWYRQSLGQGPEFLIYFQGTGAADDSGLPNDRFFAVRPEGSVSTLKIQRTERGDSAVYLCASSPGDYGPTELFFGEGSRLTVL.

This clonotype was seen at least ten times. The V gene is TRBV2, the J gene TRBJ1-1; D remains ambiguous. The CDR3 consists of 14 residues. Trimming removed 4 bases from V and 7 bases from J, with 16 bases in between. Germline CDR1 is SNHLY and CDR2 is FYNNEI. The CDR3 sequence is CASSVGTPGDEAFF. The CDR3, as DNA: TGTGCCAGCAGTGTCGGCACCCCTGGGGATGAAGCTTTCTTT.

This clonotype was detected many times. V is TRBV6-1 and J is TRBJ2-5; 8 nucleotides align to TRBD1. Germline CDR1 reads MNHNS; CDR2 reads SASEGT. Trimming took 10 bases from V and 1 from J; bases not matched to a gene: 5. The CDR3 loop spans 13 amino acids. This CDR3 is CATNGQGQETQYF. In DNA, the CDR3 is TGTGCCACCAACGGACAGGGCCAAGAGACCCAGTACTTC.

This clonotype was seen at least ten times. The V call is TRBV3-1, the J call TRBJ2-5; 7 nucleotides match TRBD2. CDR1 and CDR2 (germline): LGHDT, YNNKEL (reference sequence). The V segment lost 4 bases and the J segment 5 bases; nucleotides outside the gene matches: 13. This CDR3 has 16 amino acids. The CDR3 DNA sequence: TGTGCCAGCAGCCGGGCCCCTAGCGGAAGCGGGGAGACCCAGTACTTC. Its translation is CASSRAPSGSGETQYF.

The table lists this clonotype with many counts. The V call is TRBV20-1, the J call TRBJ1-1; 8 positions agree with TRBD1. CDR3 size: 13 residues. Trimming cost V 8 bases and J 0 bases; bases outside gene matches: 5. Germline assignment: CDR1 DFQATT and CDR2 SNEGSKA (reference sequence). DNA for the CDR3: TGCAGTTCTAACAGGGGGATGAACACTGAAGCTTTCTTT. Its protein is CSSNRGMNTEAFF.

This clonotype was picked up many times. V usage is TRBV30 and J usage is TRBJ2-2; TRBD2 agrees at 10 bases. This CDR3 is 13 amino acids long. The trim removed 0 bases at V and 8 bases at J, leaving 0 bases unmatched. Germline V gene sequence: CDR1 GTSNPN, CDR2 SVGIG (reference sequence). CDR3 protein: CAWSVLAGGELFF. The CDR3 DNA follows: TGTGCCTGGAGTGTACTAGCGGGAGGGGAGCTGTTTTTT.

This clonotype was observed at least ten times. The chain is built from TRBV5-1 and TRBJ2-5; D might be TRBD2 (5 bases). V shed 4 bases and J shed 5 bases, with 12 bases lying between them. CDR1 and CDR2 (germline): SGHRS, YFSETQ. The CDR3 has 13 residues. The CDR3 loop is CASSPPSRETQYF. The CDR3 coding sequence is TGCGCCAGCAGCCCGCCTAGCAGGGAGACCCAGTACTTC.

There are many counts of this clonotype. The gene calls are TRBV7-2 and TRBJ1-3; D unclear. The CDR3 loop spans 15 amino acids. The germline V gene has CDR1 SGHTA and CDR2 FQGNSA. Trimming cost V 5 bases and J 0 bases, with 11 bases left between them. CDR3 residues: CASSQIDTSGNTIYF. CDR3 DNA: TGTGCCAGCAGCCAAATCGATACCTCTGGAAACACCATATATTTT.

The chain couples TRBV10-3 to TRBJ2-7; 7 bases match TRBD2. There are 12 residues in the CDR3. Unmatched junction bases numbered 6, after V lost 11 bases and J lost 2 bases. Looked up from germline, CDR1 is ENHRY and CDR2 is SYGVKD. The CDR3 spells CAVGTKAYEQYF. The CDR3 DNA reads TGTGCCGTTGGGACTAAAGCCTACGAGCAGTACTTC.

The chain joins TRBV6-4 to TRBJ1-2, with 9 bases matching TRBD1. The germline V gene has CDR1 MRHNA and CDR2 SNTAGT. This CDR3 contains 14 residues. The J segment lost 8 bases and the V segment lost 3 bases, leaving 7 bases of the junction unmatched. The chain's CDR3 is CASSEKTGGHGYTF. In nucleotides, the CDR3 is TGTGCCAGCAGTGAAAAAACAGGGGGCCACGGCTACACCTTC.

This clonotype was recorded at least ten times. J is TRBJ2-5 and V is TRBV28; D tentatively fits TRBD1 or TRBD2 (6 bases each). V was clipped by 10 bases and J by 8 bases, with 17 bases between them. The germline CDR1 and CDR2 sequences are MDHEN and SYDVKM. This CDR3 has 12 residues. The CDR3 is CATGASTGTQYF. The CDR3, as DNA: TGTGCCACGGGGGCTAGCACGGGAACCCAGTACTTC.

This clonotype was counted many times. The rearrangement uses TRBV12-3 or TRBV12-4 and TRBJ2-4; the D is unclear. V was pared by 7 bases and J by 1 base, with 8 bases between. This CDR3 is built from 13 residues. CDR3 amino acids: CASIRVAKNIQYF. The CDR3 DNA reads TGTGCCAGCATTAGGGTGGCCAAAAACATTCAGTACTTC.

The gene calls are TRBV6-1 and TRBJ1-1; D is possibly TRBD1 (6 bases). Germline V lookup: CDR1 MNHNS, CDR2 SASEGT. This CDR3 region has 13 residues. Trimming left V 3 bases short and J 5 bases short, with 10 bases between. CDR3 amino acids: CASSDRGRTEAFF. The CDR3 DNA reads as TGTGCCAGCAGTGACAGGGGTCGAACTGAAGCTTTCTTT.

In this sample, this clonotype turned up many times. The chain has TRBV11-2 and TRBJ1-1; 7 bases map to TRBD1. Germline loops: CDR1 SGHAT, CDR2 FQNNGV. J gave up 2 bases and V 4 bases, and 7 bases lay outside the gene matches. This CDR3 spans 15 amino acids. This CDR3 is CASSSTRDRNTEAFF. CDR3 DNA: TGTGCCAGCAGCTCGACCCGGGACAGAAACACTGAAGCTTTCTTT.

Many counts were recorded for this clonotype. The V and J genes are TRBV6-2 or TRBV6-3 and TRBJ1-5; tentative D call: TRBD1 (5 bases). The germline CDR1 and CDR2 sequences are MNHEY and SVGEGT. The CDR3 totals 16 residues. The germline V and J ends were trimmed by 0 bases and 3 bases, with 12 bases remaining between them. The CDR3 bases are TGTGCCAGCAGTTACTCGGGGGTTCGGAACAATCAGCCCCAGCATTTT. Its translation is CASSYSGVRNNQPQHF.

This clonotype was found many times. The chain uses TRBV7-2 and TRBJ1-1; unclear D gene. This CDR3 region has 13 residues. Trimming took off 4 bases at V and 0 bases at J, with 6 bases between the two ends. Germline V gene data show CDR1 as SGHTA and CDR2 as FQGNSA. CDR3 sequence: CASSSLVNTEAFF. The CDR3 DNA reads TGTGCCAGCAGCTCGCTCGTGAACACTGAAGCTTTCTTT.

Many counts were recorded for this clonotype. The chain couples TRBV7-2 to TRBJ2-7, with D perhaps matching TRBD2 (6 bases). Trimming removed 3 bases from V and 7 bases from J, with 16 bases in between. The germline V gene has CDR1 SGHTA and CDR2 FQGNSA. The CDR3 extends over 14 amino acids. The CDR3 reads CASSFREFRREQYF. CDR3 nucleotide sequence: TGTGCCAGCAGCTTCCGGGAGTTTCGTCGAGAGCAGTACTTC.

The sample holds many counts of this clonotype. CDR3 sequence: CASSHQTSGRDTPAELFF. In nucleotides, the CDR3 is TGTGCCAGCAGTCACCAGACTAGCGGGAGGGACACACCGGCGGAGCTGTTTTTT. The rearrangement uses TRBV27 and TRBJ2-2; TRBD2 agrees at 14 bases. The J segment lost 10 bases and the V segment lost 5 bases, leaving 15 bases of the junction unmatched. Germline V gives CDR1 MNHEY, CDR2 SMNVEV (reference sequence). The CDR3 runs to 18 residues.

As for this clonotype: No conserved phenylalanine or tryptophan is present at the end of the CDR3, so a read error is the likely explanation. This rearrangement joins TRBV19 to TRBJ1-5; TRBD1 matches 7 bases. The trim removed 3 bases at V and 4 bases at J, leaving 6 bases unmatched. Germline CDR1 is LNHDA and CDR2 is SQIVND (reference sequence). CDR3 length: 15 amino acids. CDR3 nucleotide sequence: TGTGCCAGTAGTATCTCGACCAGGGGGAATCAGCCCCAGCATGTT. Its translation is CASSISTRGNQPQHV.

This clonotype was counted many times. The germline gene is not matched at one end of the junction; a read error may be the cause. V and J are TRBV29-1 and TRBJ1-1; no reliable D call. Germline V gene lookup returns CDR1 SQVTM and CDR2 ANQGSEA. The CDR3 loop spans 11 amino acids. For the CDR3, the DNA is TGCAGCGTTGATGTGTACACTGGAGCTTTCTTT. Translation gives CSVDVYTGAFF.

This clonotype was observed at least ten times. This chain links TRBV19 with TRBJ2-7, with D unclear. Germline CDR1 and CDR2: LNHDA and SQIVND (reference sequence). This CDR3 region has 18 residues. The V end lost 4 bases, the J end lost 2 bases, and 24 bases lay between the germline ends. CDR3 DNA: TGTGCCAGTAGTACTTCACTCCTAAGGGCACAACTGACCTACGAGCAGTACTTC. Its protein product is CASSTSLLRAQLTYEQYF.

This rearrangement joins TRBV12-3 or TRBV12-4 to TRBJ2-5, with a tentative D call TRBD2 (5 bases). This CDR3 has 13 residues. Trimming shortened V by 7 bases and J by 3 bases, and 12 bases separated the two germline ends. The CDR3 bases are TGTGCCAGCAATGAGCGGCTTGAAGAGACCCAGTACTTC. It codes for CASNERLEETQYF.

The V gene is TRBV27, the J gene TRBJ2-6, with D possibly matching TRBD1 (6 bases). Germline CDR1 is MNHEY and CDR2 is SMNVEV (reference sequence). V gave up 4 bases and J gave up 4 bases, with 11 bases separating them. CDR3 size: 15 residues. The CDR3 DNA reads TGTGCCAGCAGTTATACAGGGTCAGGGGCCAACGTCCTGACTTTC. The encoded protein is CASSYTGSGANVLTF.

This clonotype has a count of ten or more. The chain couples TRBV7-2 to TRBJ2-3; the D is unclear. CDR1 is SGHTA, CDR2 FQGNSA, per germline. V gave up 0 bases and J gave up 0 bases, with 4 bases separating them. This CDR3 comprises 14 residues. In nucleotides, the CDR3 is TGTGCCAGCAGCTTAGCTATGAGCACAGATACGCAGTATTTT. Translating it yields CASSLAMSTDTQYF.

There are many counts of this clonotype. The chain recombines TRBV12-3 or TRBV12-4 with TRBJ2-7, with 7 bases that match TRBD1. The length of the CDR3 is 13 residues. Germline trimming cut 5 bases from V and 1 base from J; bases unmatched to any gene: 2. CDR3 nucleotides: TGTGCCAGCAGTCAGGGACAGTCCTACGAGCAGTACTTC. Translation: CASSQGQSYEQYF.

The table lists this clonotype with many counts. In DNA, the CDR3 is TGTGCCAGCAGTGAATATGGGTCGGAGACCCAGTACTTC. This codes for CASSEYGSETQYF. The gene calls are TRBV2 and TRBJ2-5; D is ambiguous. Germline V gene sequence: CDR1 SNHLY, CDR2 FYNNEI. The CDR3 totals 13 residues. Trimming took off 2 bases at V and 5 bases at J, with 9 bases between the two ends. The full variable domain, with the rest looked up from reference TRBV2 and TRBJ2-5, is EPEVTQTPSHQVTQMGQEVILRCVPISNHLYFYWYRQILGQKVEFLVSFYNNEISEKSEIFDDQFSVERPDGSNFTLKIRSTKLEDSAMYFCASSEYGSETQYFGPGTRLLVL.

The chain recombines TRBV5-1 with TRBJ2-5; 10 bases fit TRBD2. Unmatched junction bases numbered 8, after V lost 0 bases and J lost 0 bases. This CDR3 has 18 amino acids. CDR1 SGHRS and CDR2 YFSETQ come from the germline V gene. The CDR3 is CASSLGLAGSAYQETQYF. The DNA for the CDR3 is TGCGCCAGCAGCTTGGGACTAGCGGGCTCCGCCTACCAAGAGACCCAGTACTTC.

This clonotype was detected many times. The chain employs TRBV24-1 and TRBJ2-6, with D uncertain. CDR3 length equals 14 residues. The V gene lost 3 bases and the J gene lost 1 base, with 3 bases spanning the gap. CDR1 is KGHDR, CDR2 SFDVKD, per germline. The CDR3: CATSDLSGANVLTF. In DNA, the CDR3 is TGTGCCACCAGTGATCTGTCTGGGGCCAACGTCCTGACTTTC.